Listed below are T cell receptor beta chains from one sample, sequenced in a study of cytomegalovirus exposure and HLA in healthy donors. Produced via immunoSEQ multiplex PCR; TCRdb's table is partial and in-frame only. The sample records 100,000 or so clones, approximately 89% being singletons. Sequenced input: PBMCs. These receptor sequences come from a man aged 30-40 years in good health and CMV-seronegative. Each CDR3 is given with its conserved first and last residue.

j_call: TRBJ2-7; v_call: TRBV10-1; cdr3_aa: CASSETVNRGQGLTYEQYF
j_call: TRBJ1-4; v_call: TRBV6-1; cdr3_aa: CASSEEGGATNEKLFF
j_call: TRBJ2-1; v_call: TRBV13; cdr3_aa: CASSLRMGTGQRNEQFF
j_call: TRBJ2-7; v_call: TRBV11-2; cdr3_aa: CASSPSYEQYF
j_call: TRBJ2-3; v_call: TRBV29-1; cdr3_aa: CSVEREGADTQYF
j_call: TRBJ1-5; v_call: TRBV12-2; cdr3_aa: CASRLAGGQGGSSNQPQHF
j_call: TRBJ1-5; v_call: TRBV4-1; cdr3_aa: CASRQGILSKEVDQPQHF
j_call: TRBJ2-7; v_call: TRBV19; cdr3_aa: CASSIGTRDLYF
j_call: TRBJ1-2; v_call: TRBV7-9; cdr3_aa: CASYNAGGDGYTF
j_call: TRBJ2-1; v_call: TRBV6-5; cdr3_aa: CASTNTGDLYNEQFF
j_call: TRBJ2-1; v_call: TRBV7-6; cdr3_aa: CASSLGTGGLNEQFF
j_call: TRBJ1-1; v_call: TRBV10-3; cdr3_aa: CAISERQGSGTEAFF
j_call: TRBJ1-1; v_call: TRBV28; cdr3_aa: CASSWYRLGGRRSVLDEAFF
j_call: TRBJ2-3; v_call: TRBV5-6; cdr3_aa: CASRQPGGTDTQYF
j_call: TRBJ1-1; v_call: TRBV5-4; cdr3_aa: CASSPRRDTEAFF
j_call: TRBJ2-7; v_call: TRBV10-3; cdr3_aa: CAISESTSGRYEQYF
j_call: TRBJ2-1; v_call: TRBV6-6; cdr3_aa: CASKASLTNEQFF
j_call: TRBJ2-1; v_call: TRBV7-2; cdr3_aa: CASSLWNSGTIEQFF
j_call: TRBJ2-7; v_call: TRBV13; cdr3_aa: CASSLEGRGYEQYF
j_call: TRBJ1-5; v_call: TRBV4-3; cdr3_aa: CASSQDPGILQPQHF
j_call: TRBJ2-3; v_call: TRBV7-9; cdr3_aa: CASSFTGVMDTQYF
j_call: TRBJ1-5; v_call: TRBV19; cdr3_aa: CASRRGYRARGNQPQHF
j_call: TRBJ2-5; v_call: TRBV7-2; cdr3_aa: CASKLRDGGETQYF
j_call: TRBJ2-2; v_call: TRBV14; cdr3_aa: CASSQGGVAGELFF
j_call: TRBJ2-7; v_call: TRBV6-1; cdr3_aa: CASSELGQGNEQYF
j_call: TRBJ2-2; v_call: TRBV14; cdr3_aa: CASSRMTGVGELFF
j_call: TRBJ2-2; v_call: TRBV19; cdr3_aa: CASSRLRREGETGELFF
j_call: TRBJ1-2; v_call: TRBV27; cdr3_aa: CASSTRTGSYGYTF
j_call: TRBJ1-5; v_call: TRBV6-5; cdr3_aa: CASSMGQENQPQHF
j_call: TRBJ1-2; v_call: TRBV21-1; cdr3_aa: CASSKPTGSHGWIYGYTF
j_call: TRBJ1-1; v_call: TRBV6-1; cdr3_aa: CASSFDRAGTEAFF
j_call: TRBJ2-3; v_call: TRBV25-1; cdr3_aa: CASTTRGQKSLDTQYF
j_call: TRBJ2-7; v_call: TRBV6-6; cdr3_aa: CASSGSGGAYEQYF